The next 28 T cell receptor beta chains were all read from a single sample in a study of T cells after posttransplantation cyclophosphamide. Clones were read by immunoSEQ multiplex PCR, and TCRdb kept only the in-frame ones, dropping some. Of tens of thousands of clones in the sample, over 85% were seen once. Sequences were obtained from PBMCs. These receptors were collected from a woman aged 25-40 years in good health and a related stem cell transplant donor.

The chain couples TRBV4-1 to TRBJ2-5, with D possibly being TRBD1 or TRBD2 (5 bases each). This CDR3 region has 15 residues. Germline-derived CDR1 and CDR2 are MGHRA and YSYEKL. V lost 1 base and J 5 bases, leaving 14 bases between the germline ends. The CDR3 loop reads CASSQGMGDPETQYF. CDR3 DNA sequence: TGCGCCAGCAGCCAAGGGATGGGGGACCCGGAGACCCAGTACTTC.

The chain combines TRBV5-1 with TRBJ2-5; the match to TRBD1 covers 10 bases. Losses at the gene ends were 4 bases for V and 4 bases for J; bases not matched to a gene: 4. The length of the CDR3 is 14 residues. Looked up from germline, CDR1 is SGHRS and CDR2 is YFSETQ. CDR3 residues: CASSPRTGGETQYF. The CDR3 DNA reads as TGCGCCAGCAGCCCGAGGACAGGGGGAGAGACCCAGTACTTC.

V gene TRBV6-5 combines with J gene TRBJ2-3; the D gene could be TRBD1 or TRBD2 (6 bases each). V was shortened by 10 bases and J by 10 bases, with 21 bases between the two germline ends. CDR1 and CDR2 (germline): MNHEY, SVGAGI. The CDR3 sequence is 13 residues long. CDR3 protein: CATRGQPGDAQYF. The DNA for the CDR3 is TGTGCCACCCGGGGGCAGCCTGGGGATGCGCAGTATTTT.

The chain carries TRBV6-1 and TRBJ1-2; 8 bases line up with TRBD1. CDR3 length: 12 residues. Trimming cost V 8 bases and J 6 bases; bases outside gene matches: 5. Germline CDR1 and CDR2: MNHNS and SASEGT. CDR3 DNA: TGTGCCAGCGGGGACAGGTCGGATGGCTACACCTTC. Translation gives CASGDRSDGYTF.

The V and J genes are TRBV6-4 and TRBJ2-2; the match to TRBD1 covers 12 bases. The CDR3 extends over 15 amino acids. Germline CDR1 is MRHNA and CDR2 is SNTAGT. Losses at the gene ends were 6 bases for V and 5 bases for J; bases not matched to a gene: 4. CDR3 in DNA: TGTGCCAGCAGGCCGGGACAGGGGGCTACCGGGGAGCTGTTTTTT. Protein product: CASRPGQGATGELFF.

This sequence joins TRBV5-6 and TRBJ1-2, with D unclear. Germline CDR1 and CDR2: SGHDT and YYEEEE. Trimming removed 2 bases from V and 8 bases from J, with 10 bases in between. This CDR3 is 12 amino acids long. CDR3 sequence reads: CASSLLDRGYTF. DNA of the CDR3: TGTGCCAGCAGCTTATTAGATAGGGGCTACACCTTC.

This chain joins TRBV4-1 and TRBJ2-1, with 12 bases that match TRBD2. V gave up 2 bases and J gave up 5 bases; unmatched junction bases: 1. Germline V lookup: CDR1 MGHRA, CDR2 YSYEKL. The CDR3 consists of 15 residues. CDR3 bases: TGCGCCAGCAGCCAAACTAGCGGGGGGCACAATGAGCAGTTCTTC. Translated: CASSQTSGGHNEQFF.

The chain uses TRBV19 and TRBJ2-7; D unresolved. The V end was cut by 1 base, the J end by 5 bases, with 3 bases between. Germline-derived CDR1 and CDR2 are LNHDA and SQIVND (reference sequence). The length of the CDR3 is 11 residues. The CDR3 nucleotides read TGTGCCAGTAGTATAGCGGACGAGCAGTACTTC. Its translation is CASSIADEQYF.

The rearrangement uses TRBV7-2 and TRBJ2-3; D not resolved. Trimming took off 5 bases at V and 9 bases at J, with 12 bases between the two ends. CDR3 length equals 12 residues. Germline V lookup: CDR1 SGHTA, CDR2 FQGNSA. The DNA for the CDR3 is TGTGCCAGCAGCCTTGACACTGGGACGCAGTATTTT. The encoded protein is CASSLDTGTQYF.

This chain joins TRBV7-2 and TRBJ2-5; TRBD1 is a possible D gene (5 bases). This CDR3 has 14 residues. Deletions cut 2 bases from V and 3 bases from J, with 10 bases between. The germline gives CDR1 SGHTA, CDR2 FQGNSA. This CDR3 is CASSLPGREETQYF. In DNA form, the CDR3 reads TGTGCCAGCAGCTTACCCGGCAGGGAAGAGACCCAGTACTTC. Full variable domain (outside the CDR3, taken from reference TRBV7-2 and TRBJ2-5): GAGVSQSPSNKVTEKGKDVELRCDPISGHTALYWYRQSLGQGLEFLIYFQGNSAPDKSGLPSDRFSAERTGGSVSTLTIQRTQQEDSAVYLCASSLPGREETQYFGPGTRLLVL.

This chain connects TRBV5-1 to TRBJ2-1; 13 positions agree with TRBD2. The V gene end was trimmed by 0 bases and the J gene end by 8 bases; junction bases not matched to a gene: 5. This CDR3 has 16 residues. CDR1 is SGHRS and CDR2 is YFSETQ in the germline V gene. CDR3 DNA: TGCGCCAGCAGCTTGGCACGGACTAGCGGGGGTGATGAGCAGTTCTTC. Residues: CASSLARTSGGDEQFF.

CDR3 nucleotides: TGTGCCAGCAGCATAAGGAAAGGGACAGGGGTCTACGAGCAGTACTTC. It specifies CASSIRKGTGVYEQYF. The V call is TRBV5-6, the J call TRBJ2-7; 10 bases are a match to TRBD1. With V trimmed by 4 bases and J by 3 bases, 10 bases remained unmatched. This CDR3 spans 16 amino acids. The V gene's germline CDR1 is SGHDT and CDR2 YYEEEE.

V gene TRBV7-6 combines with J gene TRBJ2-6, with TRBD1 matching 7 bases. The CDR3 spans 16 residues. Germline assignment: CDR1 SGHVS and CDR2 FNYEAQ. With 4 bases clipped from V and 0 bases from J, the junction kept 3 bases outside the gene matches. In nucleotides, the CDR3 is TGTGCCAGCAGCTCCTACAGGGGCTCTGGGGCCAACGTCCTGACTTTC. Translation gives CASSSYRGSGANVLTF.

The chain links TRBV27 to TRBJ2-7, with unresolved D. The CDR3 runs 13 residues. V lost 6 bases and J lost 2, with 11 bases in between. Germline CDR1 reads MNHEY; CDR2 reads SMNVEV (reference sequence). The CDR3 is CASSPQEPYEQYF. The CDR3 DNA is TGTGCCAGCAGCCCGCAGGAACCCTACGAGCAGTACTTC.

The rearrangement joins TRBV7-2 to TRBJ2-2; 8 positions agree with TRBD2. The V gene end was trimmed by 5 bases and the J gene end by 6 bases; junction bases not matched to a gene: 2. This CDR3 spans 13 amino acids. Germline CDR1 and CDR2: SGHTA and FQGNSA. CDR3 nucleotides: TGTGCCAGCAGCAGCGGGGGATCCGGGGAGCTGTTTTTT. Protein: CASSSGGSGELFF.

V usage is TRBV7-9 and J usage is TRBJ2-7; D assignment may be TRBD1 or TRBD2 (5 bases each). The CDR3 spans 15 residues. CDR1 is SEHNR and CDR2 is FQNEAQ in the germline V gene (reference sequence). V was shortened by 5 bases and J by 0 bases, with 14 bases between the two germline ends. The DNA for the CDR3 is TGTGCCAGCAGCCTTCCGGGACGGGCCTCCTACGAGCAGTACTTC. Translated, it gives CASSLPGRASYEQYF.

This clone has only one observation. J is TRBJ2-3 and V is TRBV6-5, with D possibly matching TRBD2 (5 bases). CDR1 is MNHEY, CDR2 SVGAGI, per germline. V lost 8 bases, J lost 3 bases, and 9 bases lay in between. This CDR3 spans 12 amino acids. CDR3: CASSPGTDTQYF. In DNA, the CDR3 is TGTGCCAGCTCTCCGGGGACAGATACGCAGTATTTT.

The rearrangement uses TRBV11-1 and TRBJ2-2, with D possibly matching TRBD1 (6 bases). CDR3 length: 14 amino acids. Germline CDR1 reads SGHAT; CDR2 reads FQDESV (reference sequence). The V end lost 5 bases, the J end lost 4 bases, and 11 bases lay between the germline ends. The CDR3 DNA is TGTGCCAGCAGCCAGGGGCAGGTCACCGGGGAGCTGTTTTTT. Protein product: CASSQGQVTGELFF.

The CDR3 sequence: CASSYEQGANEKLFF. For the CDR3, the DNA is TGTGCCAGCAGTTACGAGCAGGGGGCTAATGAAAAACTGTTTTTT. The V gene is TRBV6-5, the J gene TRBJ1-4, with TRBD1 matching 7 bases. Trimming removed 2 bases from V and 3 bases from J; junction bases left unmatched: 3. Looked up from germline, CDR1 is MNHEY and CDR2 is SVGAGI. The CDR3 length is 15 residues.

This rearrangement joins TRBV18 to TRBJ1-5; D uncertain. V was shortened by 0 bases and J by 3 bases, with 3 bases between the two germline ends. Germline loops: CDR1 KGHSH, CDR2 LQKENI. CDR3 length equals 13 residues. The CDR3 DNA is TGTGCCAGCTCACCACCGAACAATCAGCCCCAGCATTTT. Translating gives CASSPPNNQPQHF.

The table lists this clone with a count of one. This chain joins TRBV4-2 and TRBJ1-1; 7 positions match TRBD1. CDR1 and CDR2 (germline): LGHNA, YNFKEQ. J gave up 10 bases and V 1 base, and 9 bases lay outside the gene matches. The CDR3 consists of 14 residues. The CDR3 nucleotides read TGTGCCAGCAGCCAAGTTTTACAGGGGTTCCGAGCTTTCTTT. Its protein is CASSQVLQGFRAFF.

The rearrangement links TRBV2 to TRBJ2-1; the D is unclear. The CDR3 contains 14 residues. With 7 bases removed from V and 10 bases from J, the gap between germline ends came to 20 bases. From germline, CDR1 is SNHLY and CDR2 FYNNEI. CDR3 coding DNA: TGTGCCAGCATTTCGAAGGTTGGGTCGTTGGAGCAGTTCTTC. The encoded protein is CASISKVGSLEQFF.

This clone came up once. This chain links TRBV10-3 with TRBJ1-3; no clear D gene. Germline V CDR1 and CDR2: ENHRY, SYGVKD. The ends were cut back, 5 bases at V and 4 bases at J, with 12 bases in the middle. CDR3 size: 14 residues. For the CDR3, the DNA is TGTGCCATCAGTTCTGCCCGGATCGGAAACACCATATATTTT. The encoded protein is CAISSARIGNTIYF.

CDR3: CASSYRRSGANVLTF. The CDR3 DNA reads as TGTGCCAGCAGCTACAGGAGGTCTGGGGCCAACGTCCTGACTTTC. V and J are TRBV5-8 and TRBJ2-6; D tentatively reads TRBD1 or TRBD2 (5 bases each). Trimming shortened V by 3 bases and J by 1 base, and 8 bases separated the two germline ends. This CDR3 has 15 residues. Germline values: CDR1 SGHTS, CDR2 YDEGEE.

The chain couples TRBV5-1 to TRBJ2-7, with D possibly called TRBD1 or TRBD2 (7 bases each). Germline V gene lookup returns CDR1 SGHRS and CDR2 YFSETQ. Trimming stripped 4 bases from V and 7 bases from J, with 21 bases between. The CDR3 length is 15 residues. As DNA, the CDR3 is TGCGCCAGCAGCCTCAGACAGGGCTCGGGGGGAGAGCAGTACTTC. Protein sequence: CASSLRQGSGGEQYF.

The CDR3 DNA is TGTGCCAGCAGCTTATGGTGGAACACTGAAGCTTTCTTT. Its translation: CASSLWWNTEAFF. The chain recombines TRBV7-2 with TRBJ1-1; D is unresolved. Per germline, CDR1 SGHTA and CDR2 FQGNSA. Trimming stripped 2 bases from V and 1 base from J, with 5 bases between. The CDR3 length is 13 residues.

This clone was seen once. The chain couples TRBV4-3 to TRBJ1-2; D is ambiguous. V lost 6 bases and J 0 bases, leaving 8 bases between the germline ends. The V gene's germline CDR1 is LGHNA and CDR2 YSLEER. This CDR3 has 13 amino acids. Here the CDR3 DNA reads TGCGCCAGCAGTATCACTGCTAACTATGGCTACACCTTC. It yields the protein CASSITANYGYTF.

The sample holds one count of this clone. The rearrangement uses TRBV11-3 and TRBJ2-7, with D perhaps assigned TRBD1 or TRBD2 (5 bases each). The germline V gene encodes CDR1 SGHNT and CDR2 YENEEA. This CDR3 has 14 amino acids. Trimming removed 1 base at V and 2 bases at J, with 9 bases between. The CDR3 loop is CASSLGQGPYEQYF. The CDR3 DNA follows: TGTGCCAGCAGCTTAGGTCAGGGACCCTACGAGCAGTACTTC.